The T cell receptor beta chain described here comes from a study of cytomegalovirus exposure and HLA in healthy donors (dated by TCRdb to the late 2010s). Study-level background: An earlier analysis of about 560 of the donors reported under 300 Gb of sequence data and 117 million unique TCR beta sequences obtained from about 180 million T cells. An early release covering 500 to 750 HLA-typed donors comprised approximately 300 gigabases of sequencing data and tens of millions of unique TCR sequences. Among the roughly 430 genotyped donors, approximately 76% belonged to the genetic ancestry cluster associated with self-reported Caucasian donors. The study aimed to test whether signatures of past pathogen exposure could be identified by cataloging public T cell receptors. The study profiled the T cell repertoires of about 640 subjects by immunosequencing and related them to cytomegalovirus serostatus. A separate validation cohort of 100 to 150 different subjects was used in addition to the approximately 610-subject first cohort. To predict cytomegalovirus infection status, the study brought together high-throughput TCR immunosequencing, statistical association of individual TCRs with disease status, and machine learning. To study patterns of TCR occurrence, a later analysis re-analyzed previously published TCR beta repertoires from just over 650 donors and added high-resolution HLA genotyping. The later analysis used no new phenotypic data to find candidate immune exposures, relying instead on TCR beta sequences and their occurrence across donors. To decide whether each TCR beta V gene segment behaved as functional or pseudogenic, an earlier analysis of fewer than 750 of the donors relied on high-throughput TCR beta sequencing. Donor age, sex, ethnicity and CMV serostatus were compiled alongside the repertoire data. In a later genetic analysis, genome-wide SNP genotypes for about three fifths of the roughly 670 donors were used, and that subset was treated as a discovery cohort. All discovery cohort repertoires had been generated on a single sequencing platform. HLA typing covered class I and class II loci at four-digit resolution. The number of typed donors differed by locus: about 629-630 for A, B, C, DRB1 and DQB1; roughly 510 for DQA1; about 600 for DPA1; and approximately 450 for DPB1. Roughly five DR-DQ haplotypes were handled as single units for association and clustering, since linkage in the cohort was strong. Among 398 genotyped donors of the cohort, an average of around 220,000 unique TCR beta nucleotide sequences was sequenced per donor, of which about 18% were non-productive.

The cohort consisted of 600 to 700 healthy bone marrow donors. At the time of sampling, all cohort members were nominally healthy, though unrecorded immune exposures were likely present. The donor tested CMV seronegative and was one of the 352 seronegative cohort members. Every donor gave a peripheral blood sample, and the peripheral blood mononuclear cells from that sample were used for TCR beta sequencing. Genomic DNA extraction from the blood cell samples was performed with the Qiagen DNeasy Blood Extraction Kit. The germline V gene sets CDR1 to SGHRS and CDR2 to YFSETQ. V ends up 4 bases short and J 5 bases short, with an unmatched junction base count of 10. The CDR3 goes from the cysteine to the phenylalanine over 16 residues. The kept DNA is CDR3 alone, 48 bases in frame from the first base. As for this clone: Its binding antigen is unknown.

Library method: the immunoSEQ multiplex PCR assay. For the multiplex PCR, a mixture combining 60 forward primers for TCR Vbeta segments and 13 reverse primers for TCR Jbeta segments was used. Amplification of the CDR3 region of rearranged TCR beta genes was performed with a multiplex PCR assay on genomic DNA. On the Illumina HiSeq System, the amplified TCR beta libraries were sequenced as 87-base-pair reads. The authors' analysis ran thus. In a later analysis, roughly 80 million unique TCR beta chains were counted across the approximately 620 repertoires, and roughly 10 million of these chains were shared by at least two donors. Raw reads were error-corrected and collapsed into unique sequences by a nearest-neighbor algorithm in which closely related sequences were merged to remove PCR and sequencing errors. CDR3 sequences were aligned to IMGT reference sequences to assign V, D and J gene segments. For a sequence to be retained, a match of at least six nucleotides was required to both a V gene segment and a J gene segment. A rearrangement was called productive if the CDR3 had no stop codons and remained in frame with V and J, and every other rearrangement was called non-productive. CDR3 was defined according to IMGT convention as the region running from the second conserved V-encoded cysteine to the conserved J-encoded phenylalanine. The earlier analysis of more than 450 of the donors excluded sequences that lacked an unambiguous match to a single V gene segment. An earlier analysis of a few hundred of the donors called V segments functional above 56.7% productive rearrangements and segregating when the between-donor standard deviation exceeded 5%. To diagnose cytomegalovirus status from the catalog of TCR beta chain sequences, a statistical classification framework was built. In a later analysis, TCR nucleotide sequences were compared against IMGT/GENE-DB human TR gene sequences so that V and J genes could be assigned. A later analysis assigned CDR3 sequences and most-parsimonious VDJ recombination scenarios with the TCRdist pipeline. In a later analysis, every TCR beta chain was defined by the combination of its CDR3 amino acid sequence and its V-gene family, and reads without a unique V-gene family were dropped. A later analysis removed 592 highly shared, low-generation-probability nucleotide sequences to deal with suspected cross-contamination and a sequencing artifact. In a later analysis, a clonal expansion index for each public chain was calculated from normalized within-repertoire ranks of inferred template counts. A later analysis computed generation probabilities with a VDJ recombination model fitted to out-of-frame rearrangements, and checked the results against IGoR. Hypergeometric tests were used in a later analysis to score TCR-TCR, TCR-HLA and TCR-CMV co-occurrence, with a repertoire-size bias correction applied to the TCR pairs. A later analysis estimated false discovery rates by permuting HLA or CMV assignments 20 times. In a later analysis, co-occurring TCRs were grouped with DBSCAN, and TCRdist sequence similarity was added when clustering was performed within HLA-allele-positive subsets. Repertoires with fewer than 30,000 or more than 120,000 public chains, plus five repertoires with anomalous nucleotide sharing, were excluded from co-occurrence clustering. TCRdb's version of the immuneACCESS table is confined to in-frame rearrangements and falls short of the full clone set. An unresolved V gene accounts for under half of the shortfall where checked; the remainder is of unknown origin. V, J and clone size are those of that table, while D and trimming were read from the DNA. The table kept for this sample lists fewer than 150,000 clones. Approximately 2.5% of the sample is held by the ten biggest clonotypes.

Paper-wide results and their limitations: In vitro tests confirmed that a few of the cytomegalovirus-associated TCR beta chains recognize cytomegalovirus antigens. V-gene and J-gene trimming of TCR beta chains was associated with a missense DCLRE1C variant in a later genetic analysis, and the association was replicated in an independent cohort. A further reported finding was that TCR beta sequences accurately predicted the HLA-A and HLA-B alleles for most subjects in the first cohort. HLA typing was unavailable for some donors at each locus, so association tests used only the typed subset. In a later analysis, the rate of TCR association differed among HLA loci, with DRB1 alleles having the most associated TCRs and HLA-C alleles having the fewest. In a later analysis, HLA-associated TCR beta chains were found to be more clonally expanded and to have lower generation probabilities than equally common non-associated chains. Assigning TCR associations to individual alleles was difficult when HLA alleles, especially DR and DQ, strongly co-occurred. The study listed 150 to 200 TCR beta chains as associated with cytomegalovirus. Specific HLA alleles were associated with 15,000 to 20,000 TCR beta sequences at a false discovery rate of 0.05 in a later analysis. Most TCR sequences were seen in very few donors, while some public TCRs were found in many individuals. According to a later analysis, most CMV-associated TCR beta chains appeared to be HLA-restricted, and the HLA associations seemed to be driven largely by CMV exposure. The authors suggested that the approach could potentially be extended to other disease states and immunological phenotypes. Because counts were too low, 15 or so rarely observed V segments, including chromosome 9 orphons, were excluded from the earlier analysis of roughly 580 of the donors. Immune exposure information for the cohort was limited to CMV serostatus. Compared with the approximately 670-donor mean, donors in an Asian-associated ancestry cluster had fewer N-insertions in productive TCRs, according to a later genetic analysis. Correlated functional status among segregating V segments might be attributable to linkage disequilibrium, but an unknown experimental factor could not be ruled out. Sequencing depth was assumed to be roughly uniform across donors in the presence/absence analyses, though that assumption may not hold. An earlier analysis of approximately 600 of the donors showed that most TCR beta V segments appeared in productive rearrangements either about 87% or about 30% of the time, which broadly matched IMGT annotations. A group of highly shared sequence variants was considered likely to be a technical artifact of the sequencing pipeline. Only TCR beta chains were sequenced in this cohort, and the absence of alpha or paired-chain data limited detectable features. Some IMGT-functional V segments, including TRBV6-2 and TRBV6-3, could not be told apart with the 87-base-pair reads, so those segments were excluded. Cytomegalovirus status was reported to be diagnosed by the classifier with high specificity and sensitivity in both the original and validation cohorts. Several of the top co-occurrence clusters appeared to be linked to parvovirus B19, influenza, CMV and Epstein-Barr virus, according to a later analysis.

This TCR was sampled from a man in his forties or fifties in good health and CMV-seronegative. The sequence joins TRBV5-1 to TRBJ1-3, and 9 junctional nucleotides match TRBD1. The specimen sequenced was PBMCs. In nucleotide form, the sequence is TGCGCCAGCAGCATTTCCGGGACAGGGACAAGAAACACCATATATTTT. The translation is CASSISGTGTRNTIYF.